The 15 T cell receptor beta chains listed next were all sequenced from one sample in a study of T cell changes during pregnancy in multiple sclerosis. Measured with immunoSEQ multiplex PCR; TCRdb has only the in-frame clones, and not every one. In the table there are around 42,000 clones, about nine tenths of which are singletons. Source: CD4+ T cells from peripheral blood mononuclear cells, taken before pregnancy. The receptors here all came from a female donor with multiple sclerosis, enrolled in a pregnancy study.

The CDR3 DNA reads as TGTGCCAGCAGCGCGACGACAGGGTCCACACATGGGAACACTGAAGCTTTCTTT. Its protein is CASSATTGSTHGNTEAFF. The J gene is TRBJ1-1, the V gene TRBV9; 7 bases are a match to TRBD1. The V gene end was trimmed by 3 bases and the J gene end by 1 base; junction bases not matched to a gene: 15. CDR1 is SGDLS and CDR2 is YYNGEE in the germline V gene. The length of the CDR3 is 18 residues. Using reference TRBV9 and TRBJ1-1 for the parts outside the CDR3, the full variable domain is DSGVTQTPKHLITATGQRVTLRCSPRSGDLSVYWYQQSLDQGLQFLIQYYNGEERAKGNILERFSAQQFPDLHSELNLSSLELGDSALYFCASSATTGSTHGNTEAFFGQGTRLTVV.

The rearrangement links TRBV12-5 to TRBJ2-3; TRBD2 agrees at 8 bases. Germline V gene lookup returns CDR1 LGHNT and CDR2 FRNRAP. The trim removed 4 bases at V and 2 bases at J, leaving 5 bases unmatched. The CDR3 spans 15 residues. CDR3 in amino acids: CASGYGSGATDTQYF. CDR3 bases: TGTGCTAGTGGTTACGGTAGCGGGGCCACAGATACGCAGTATTTT.

This clone was seen a handful of times. The J gene is TRBJ2-7, the V gene TRBV19, with 9 positions matching TRBD1. The CDR3 extends over 14 amino acids. Unmatched junction bases numbered 3, after V lost 6 bases and J lost 0 bases. CDR1 and CDR2 from the germline V gene are LNHDA and SQIVND (reference sequence). The DNA of the CDR3 is TGTGCCAGTAGACGGGACAGGGCCTCCTACGAGCAGTACTTC. Protein: CASRRDRASYEQYF.

The gene calls are TRBV7-9 and TRBJ1-1; perhaps TRBD1 as D (5 bases). Trimming cost V 6 bases and J 6 bases, with 14 bases left between them. Germline CDR1 is SEHNR and CDR2 is FQNEAQ (reference sequence). This CDR3 comprises 13 residues. CDR3 loop: CASSQVLGAEAFF. In DNA, the CDR3 is TGTGCCAGCAGTCAAGTTTTAGGGGCTGAAGCTTTCTTT.

The CDR3 here is CASTSPRGGTDTQYF. CDR3 nucleotides: TGTGCCAGCACCTCACCGCGGGGGGGCACAGATACGCAGTATTTT. This chain connects TRBV27 to TRBJ2-3; 8 positions match TRBD2. The length of the CDR3 is 15 residues. The V gene's germline CDR1 is MNHEY and CDR2 SMNVEV (reference sequence). J was trimmed by 1 base and V by 7 bases; bases with no gene match: 7.

V and J are TRBV6-4 and TRBJ1-3; 8 nucleotides match TRBD1. The germline CDR1 and CDR2 sequences are MRHNA and SNTAGT. V shed 2 bases and J 2 bases; nucleotides not matched to a gene: 14. The CDR3 runs 19 residues. This CDR3 reads CASSDPFWPGGAPGNTIYF. DNA for the CDR3: TGTGCCAGCAGTGACCCTTTCTGGCCAGGGGGCGCCCCTGGAAACACCATATATTTT.

In this sample, this clone turned up once. The chain has TRBV12-5 and TRBJ2-1; 9 bases are shared with TRBD1. The CDR3 has 12 amino acids. J was trimmed by 7 bases and V by 10 bases; bases with no gene match: 5. Germline V CDR1 and CDR2: LGHNT, FRNRAP. CDR3 DNA sequence: TGTGCTACGGGACAGGGTACGAATGAGCAGTTCTTC. Its translation is CATGQGTNEQFF.

The genes are TRBV6-5 and TRBJ1-1, with TRBD1 as a possible D gene (5 bases). Trimming stripped 5 bases from V and 5 bases from J, with 9 bases between. The CDR3 extends over 12 amino acids. Per germline, CDR1 MNHEY and CDR2 SVGAGI. CDR3 sequence reads: CASSQGWTEAFF. The CDR3 coding sequence is TGTGCCAGCAGTCAGGGTTGGACTGAAGCTTTCTTT.

V gene TRBV6-6 combines with J gene TRBJ1-1, with a weak D call TRBD1 (5 bases). CDR1 is MNHNY and CDR2 is SVGAGI in the germline V gene (reference sequence). V dropped 6 bases and J dropped 4 bases, with 15 bases sitting between them. CDR3 size: 14 residues. The CDR3 sequence is CASSSPGIGTEAFF. The CDR3 coding sequence is TGTGCCAGCAGCTCCCCAGGGATCGGCACTGAAGCTTTCTTT.

The V call is TRBV19, the J call TRBJ2-3; possible D gene TRBD1, 5 bases. V was clipped by 5 bases and J by 3 bases, with 12 bases between them. Germline V CDR1 and CDR2: LNHDA, SQIVND (reference sequence). The CDR3 length is 14 residues. CDR3 coding DNA: TGTGCCAGTAGTGTCTTCCAGGGAACAGATACGCAGTATTTT. As protein: CASSVFQGTDTQYF.

The J gene is TRBJ2-1, the V gene TRBV7-2; perhaps TRBD2 as D (5 bases). The CDR3 runs to 13 residues. Between the trimmed V and J ends, which lost 5 bases and 12 bases, there was a span of 17 bases. Germline CDR1 and CDR2: SGHTA and FQGNSA. Here the CDR3 DNA reads TGTGCCAGCAGCCCAGGTCGGACTCCTGGGCAGTTCTTC. This encodes CASSPGRTPGQFF.

This chain joins TRBV18 and TRBJ2-7, with TRBD2 matching over 9 bases. This CDR3 has 13 residues. Germline V gene sequence: CDR1 KGHSH, CDR2 LQKENI. Losses at the gene ends were 3 bases for V and 4 bases for J; bases not matched to a gene: 1. The CDR3 region has the DNA TGTGCCAGCTCACCGCTAGCGGGGTACGAGCAGTACTTC. This encodes CASSPLAGYEQYF.

The DNA of the CDR3 is TGTGCCAGCAGCTTAGGATTCCGGGGCCAAGAGACCCAGTACTTC. It codes for CASSLGFRGQETQYF. The chain is built from TRBV7-8 and TRBJ2-5; tentative D call: TRBD2 (5 bases). Germline loops: CDR1 SGHVS, CDR2 FQNEAQ. This CDR3 contains 15 residues. Deletions cut 1 base from V and 1 base from J, with 10 bases between. Supplemented by reference TRBV7-8 and TRBJ2-5, the full variable domain reads GAGVSQSPRYKVAKRGQDVALRCDPISGHVSLFWYQQALGQGPEFLTYFQNEAQLDKSGLPSDRFFAERPEGSVSTLKIQRTQQEDSAVYLCASSLGFRGQETQYFGPGTRLLVL.

In its sample, this clone was seen once. V usage is TRBV11-1 and J usage is TRBJ2-3; a weak D match, TRBD1 (5 bases). V gave up 5 bases and J gave up 0 bases, with 15 bases separating them. Germline V CDR1 and CDR2: SGHAT, FQDESV (reference sequence). The CDR3 extends over 16 amino acids. In DNA, the CDR3 is TGTGCCAGCAGCGCCCGGACACGGTCTAGCACAGATACGCAGTATTTT. Its translation: CASSARTRSSTDTQYF. The full variable domain, its missing parts supplied by reference TRBV11-1 and TRBJ2-3, is EAEVAQSPRYKITEKSQAVAFWCDPISGHATLYWYRQILGQGPELLVQFQDESVVDDSQLPKDRFSAERLKGVDSTLKIQPAELGDSAMYLCASSARTRSSTDTQYFGPGTRLTVL.

The chain has TRBV4-3 and TRBJ1-2, with 7 bases fitting TRBD1. The V segment lost 2 bases and the J segment 7 bases; nucleotides outside the gene matches: 4. The CDR3 has 13 amino acids. The germline V gene has CDR1 LGHNA and CDR2 YSLEER. The CDR3 loop reads CASSQSRTGGYTF. CDR3 in DNA: TGCGCCAGCAGCCAATCCCGGACAGGTGGCTACACCTTC.